This record covers a single T cell receptor beta chain. Its antigen is as yet unknown. Sample treatment: 15 to 20 received Ad26.COV2.S at low or high dose, single or two shots; 5 received placebo; per-sample allocation not given. The investigators took samples on day 63 after the first vaccine or placebo injection. Vaccination employed an Ad26 vector expressing the Wuhan-strain SARS-CoV-2 spike. This sample stems from a study of Ad26.COV2.S vaccination and SARS-CoV-2 variants. About the research overall: Once, or twice with 56 days between doses, Ad26.COV2.S was given intramuscularly. Regarding the study as a whole: Measurements of TCR breadth and depth may have given underestimates of the total T cell responses. Among vaccine recipients, spike-specific TCR breadth exceeded that of placebo recipients.

The germline gives CDR1 GTSNPN, CDR2 SVGIG (reference sequence). Trimming cost V 5 bases and J 7 bases, with 18 bases left between them. The CDR3 spans 14 residues. The protocol was immunoSEQ multiplex PCR, while the TCRdb copy is restricted to in-frame clones and leaves out a portion. The repertoire holds under 550,000 clones, with around nine tenths as singletons. The rearrangement links TRBV30 to TRBJ2-1; D is perhaps TRBD2 (7 bases). The sample consisted of peripheral blood, taken in a trial of Ad26.COV2.S vaccine versus placebo. The clonotype comes from a person aged 18-65 years who received the Ad26.COV2.S COVID-19 vaccine or a placebo. The CDR3 region has the DNA TGTGCCTGGGCTAGGGATCGGGGGGCTAATGAGCAGTTCTTC. Translation gives CAWARDRGANEQFF.